This T cell receptor beta chain is drawn from a study of CD8+ T cells in alopecia areata. Reverse transcribed after extraction, RNA yielded cDNA as the sequencing template. Sequencing was performed with immunoSEQ multiplex PCR; in TCRdb, only in-frame clones are kept and a portion is missing. The table has roughly 120,000 clones, roughly two thirds seen once. This clone was recorded a few times. CDR3 length equals 12 residues. In germline, CDR1 is MGHDK, CDR2 SYGVNS. Trimming removed 5 bases at V and 3 bases at J, with 7 bases between. The sequence was obtained from a human donor in good health. This chain joins TRBV25-1 and TRBJ1-1, with D unclear. The sequenced sample was CD4+ T cells sorted from blood. Written as DNA, the CDR3 is TGTGCCAGCAGTCCCGGGTACACTGAAGCTTTCTTT. It translates to CASSPGYTEAFF.